A selection of T cell receptor beta chains follows, all from one sample in a study of T cell responses to AZD1222 COVID-19 vaccine. Clones were sequenced by immunoSEQ multiplex PCR, and TCRdb holds only the in-frame ones, with some missing. This table has roughly 46,000 clones, about 91% appearing once. The source material was peripheral blood, sampled 28 days after the second AZD1222 dose. The receptors were gathered from an adult who received the AZD1222 COVID-19 vaccine. CDR3s leave out the opening cysteine and the closing phenylalanine or tryptophan. The size of a clone is reported for some rows only, either as once, few or many, or as a class for expanded clones.

V: TRBV19
size: few
CDR3: ASSPDSTGSAGYT

V: TRBV2
size: .
CDR3: ASSAGETYGYT

V: TRBV3-1/TRBV3-2
size: .
CDR3: ASSRDSGSGNTIY

V: TRBV20-1
size: .
CDR3: SASGANVLT

V: TRBV7-7
size: .
CDR3: ASSLAIGRGGHTQY

V: TRBV5-5
size: .
CDR3: ASNSGTANEKLF

V: TRBV6-2/TRBV6-3
size: .
CDR3: ASSYQGQGLYEQY

V: TRBV2
size: .
CDR3: ASKTGGSNGYT

V: TRBV19
size: .
CDR3: ASSTGSRSYNSPLH

V: TRBV5-6
size: .
CDR3: ASSLGQLPYNSPLH

V: TRBV6-4
size: .
CDR3: ASSIDTYGYT

V: TRBV4-1
size: .
CDR3: ASSQDFSRWDTTVTGELF

V: TRBV5-1
size: .
CDR3: ASSLRQNNYGYT

V: TRBV6-5
size: .
CDR3: ASTSGHNQPQH

V: TRBV5-4
size: once
CDR3: AWGRKNSNYGYT

V: TRBV5-1
size: few
CDR3: ASSLLSWDTSGNTIY

V: TRBV5-1
size: .
CDR3: ASSSLGGGNTEAF

V: TRBV30
size: .
CDR3: AWDLLQGAGEQY

V: TRBV5-1
size: .
CDR3: ASSPGGRHSYEQY

V: TRBV12-3/TRBV12-4
size: .
CDR3: ASSFQGPQH

V: TRBV12-3/TRBV12-4
size: .
CDR3: ASSFMRTEKLF

V: TRBV21-1
size: .
CDR3: ASSKGYEQY

V: TRBV7-2
size: .
CDR3: ASSLPLRLAGEFDEQF

V: TRBV19
size: .
CDR3: ASSIRRGTEAF

V: TRBV19
size: .
CDR3: ASSRARLTDTQY

V: TRBV12-3/TRBV12-4
size: .
CDR3: ASSLRGNTEAF

V: TRBV27
size: .
CDR3: ASSPGTSGGYEQY

V: TRBV4-1
size: .
CDR3: ASSQDPAATGELF

V: TRBV4-1
size: .
CDR3: ASSQEDFDSPLH

V: TRBV2
size: .
CDR3: ASSLVRRTGGSTDTQY

V: TRBV14
size: .
CDR3: ASSPLRGLAGVKF

V: TRBV7-9
size: .
CDR3: ASSSLDRGPQPQH

V: TRBV6-5
size: .
CDR3: ASSLSGVGNQPQH

V: TRBV5-4
size: .
CDR3: ASSHGQGTNTGELF

V: TRBV5-5
size: .
CDR3: ASSLVIGQSTDTQY

V: TRBV3-1/TRBV3-2
size: .
CDR3: ASSHSWGGPSYEQY

V: TRBV18
size: once
CDR3: ASSPMTSGGSDTQY

V: TRBV27
size: .
CDR3: ASRRARMNTEAF

V: TRBV6-1
size: .
CDR3: ASSEAYEQY

V: TRBV5-1
size: .
CDR3: ASSLAGGPWDTQY

V: TRBV19
size: once
CDR3: ASSSGQPGAKNIQY

V: TRBV12-3/TRBV12-4
size: .
CDR3: ASSLGNTIY

V: TRBV7-3
size: .
CDR3: ASSLTFGELF

V: TRBV7-2
size: .
CDR3: ASSLETAVNSPLH

V: TRBV19
size: few
CDR3: ASSSPLAGVQPQH

V: TRBV19
size: once
CDR3: ASSIAQSGELF

V: TRBV6-1
size: .
CDR3: ASSEQMGAMDTEAF

V: TRBV6-5
size: once
CDR3: ASSGAGGWYEQF

V: TRBV7-3
size: .
CDR3: ASSLEGTLNTGELF

V: TRBV12-3/TRBV12-4
size: .
CDR3: ASRFTGPGELF

V: TRBV3-1/TRBV3-2
size: once
CDR3: ASSQVRREDEKLF

V: TRBV14
size: .
CDR3: ASSQEHRVTRNTIY

V: TRBV6-5
size: .
CDR3: ASSRDDRVTVEAF

V: TRBV2
size: .
CDR3: ASSQWTGAEGELF